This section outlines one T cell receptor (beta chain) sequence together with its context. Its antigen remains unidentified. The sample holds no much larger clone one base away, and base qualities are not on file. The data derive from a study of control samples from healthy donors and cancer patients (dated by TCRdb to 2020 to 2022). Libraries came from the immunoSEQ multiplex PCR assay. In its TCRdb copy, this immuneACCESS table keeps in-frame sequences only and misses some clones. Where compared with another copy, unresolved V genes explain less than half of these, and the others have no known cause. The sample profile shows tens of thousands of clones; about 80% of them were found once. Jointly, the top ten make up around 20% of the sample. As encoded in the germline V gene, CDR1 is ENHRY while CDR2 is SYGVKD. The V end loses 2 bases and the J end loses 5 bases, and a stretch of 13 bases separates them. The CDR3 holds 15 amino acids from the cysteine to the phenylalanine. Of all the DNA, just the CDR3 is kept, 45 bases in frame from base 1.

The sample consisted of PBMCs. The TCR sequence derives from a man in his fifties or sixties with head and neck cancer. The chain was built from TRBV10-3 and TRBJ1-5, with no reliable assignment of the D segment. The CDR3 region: CAISEHTRWDQPQHF. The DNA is TGTGCCATCAGTGAGCACACGCGGTGGGATCAGCCCCAGCATTTT.